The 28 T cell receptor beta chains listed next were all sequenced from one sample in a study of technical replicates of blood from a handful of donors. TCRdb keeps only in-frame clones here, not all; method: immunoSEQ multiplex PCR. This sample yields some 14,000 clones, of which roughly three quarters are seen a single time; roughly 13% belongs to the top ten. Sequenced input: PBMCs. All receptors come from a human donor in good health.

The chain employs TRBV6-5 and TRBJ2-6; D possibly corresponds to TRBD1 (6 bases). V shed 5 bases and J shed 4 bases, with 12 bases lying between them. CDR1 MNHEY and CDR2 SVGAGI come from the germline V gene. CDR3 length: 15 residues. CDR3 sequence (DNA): TGTGCCAGCAGTAAGGGGGTGGCCGGGGCCAACGTCCTGACTTTC. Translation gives CASSKGVAGANVLTF.

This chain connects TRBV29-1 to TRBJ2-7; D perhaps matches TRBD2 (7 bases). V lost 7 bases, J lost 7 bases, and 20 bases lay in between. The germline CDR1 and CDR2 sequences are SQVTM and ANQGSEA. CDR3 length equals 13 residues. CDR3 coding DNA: TGCAGCGCTGGGCGGGGGCAGGGACTGGAGCAGTACTTC. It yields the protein CSAGRGQGLEQYF.

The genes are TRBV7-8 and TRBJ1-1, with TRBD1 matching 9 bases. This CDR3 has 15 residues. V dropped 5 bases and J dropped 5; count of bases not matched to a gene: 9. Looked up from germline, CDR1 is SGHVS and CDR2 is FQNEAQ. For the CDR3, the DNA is TGTGCCAGCAGCCAAAACAGGGGGCGCAGGACTGAAGCTTTCTTT. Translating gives CASSQNRGRRTEAFF.

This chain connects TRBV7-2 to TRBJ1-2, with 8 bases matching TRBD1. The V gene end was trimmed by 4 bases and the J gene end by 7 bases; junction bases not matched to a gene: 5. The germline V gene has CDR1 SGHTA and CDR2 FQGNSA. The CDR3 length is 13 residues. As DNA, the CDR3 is TGTGCCAGCAGCTCGGCAGGGGGCGTTGGCTACACCTTC. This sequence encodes CASSSAGGVGYTF.

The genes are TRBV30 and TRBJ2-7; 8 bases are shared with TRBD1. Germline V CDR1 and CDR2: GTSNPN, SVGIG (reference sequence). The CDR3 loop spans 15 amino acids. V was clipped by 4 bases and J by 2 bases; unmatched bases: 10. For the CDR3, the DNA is TGTGCCTGGAATTCGCCAGGGGGCTTCCCCTACGAGCAGTACTTC. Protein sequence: CAWNSPGGFPYEQYF. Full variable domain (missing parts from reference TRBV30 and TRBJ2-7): SQTIHQWPATLVQPVGSPLSLECTVEGTSNPNLYWYRQAAGRGLQLLFYSVGIGQISSEVPQNLSASRPQDRQFILSSKKLLLSDSGFYLCAWNSPGGFPYEQYFGPGTRLTVT.

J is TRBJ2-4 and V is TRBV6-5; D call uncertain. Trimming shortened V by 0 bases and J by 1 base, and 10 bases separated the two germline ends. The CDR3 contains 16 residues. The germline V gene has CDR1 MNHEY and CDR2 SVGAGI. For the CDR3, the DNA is TGTGCCAGCAGTTACTCGGCGGCGCGGGCCAAAAACATTCAGTACTTC. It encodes CASSYSAARAKNIQYF.

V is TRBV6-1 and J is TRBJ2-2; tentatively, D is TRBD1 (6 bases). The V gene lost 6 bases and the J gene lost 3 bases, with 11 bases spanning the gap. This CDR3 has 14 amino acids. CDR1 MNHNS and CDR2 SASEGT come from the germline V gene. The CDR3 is CASRTDRDTGELFF. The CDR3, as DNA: TGTGCCAGCAGGACGGACAGAGACACCGGGGAGCTGTTTTTT.

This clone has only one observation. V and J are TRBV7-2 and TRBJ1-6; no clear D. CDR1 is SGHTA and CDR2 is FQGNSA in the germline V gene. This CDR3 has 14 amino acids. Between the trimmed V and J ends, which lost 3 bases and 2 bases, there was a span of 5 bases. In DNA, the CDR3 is TGTGCCAGCAGCTTTTCCACCTATAATTCACCCCTCCACTTT. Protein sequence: CASSFSTYNSPLHF.

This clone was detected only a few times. The CDR3 protein is CASSPGQLSTTEAFF. For the CDR3, the DNA is TGTGCCAGTAGTCCGGGACAACTTTCGACCACTGAAGCTTTCTTT. The rearrangement joins TRBV19 to TRBJ1-1, with a possible D match to TRBD1 (6 bases). V lost 5 bases and J 4 bases, leaving 17 bases between the germline ends. The germline gives CDR1 LNHDA, CDR2 SQIVND (reference sequence). The CDR3 length is 15 residues. Complete variable domain (other parts from reference TRBV19 and TRBJ1-1): DGGITQSPKYLFRKEGQNVTLSCEQNLNHDAMYWYRQDPGQGLRLIYYSQIVNDFQKGDIAEGYSVSREKKESFPLTVTSAQKNPTAFYLCASSPGQLSTTEAFFGQGTRLTVV.

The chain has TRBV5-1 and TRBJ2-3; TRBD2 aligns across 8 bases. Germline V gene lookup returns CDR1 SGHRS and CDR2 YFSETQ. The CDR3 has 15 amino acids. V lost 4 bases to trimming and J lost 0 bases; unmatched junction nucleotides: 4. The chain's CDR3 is CASSMLAGSTDTQYF. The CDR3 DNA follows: TGCGCCAGCAGCATGTTAGCGGGGAGCACAGATACGCAGTATTTT.

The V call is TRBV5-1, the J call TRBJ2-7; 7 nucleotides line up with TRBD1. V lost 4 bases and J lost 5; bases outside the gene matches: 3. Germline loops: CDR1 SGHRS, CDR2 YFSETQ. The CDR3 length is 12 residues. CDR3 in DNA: TGCGCCAGCAGCCTCGACAGGGACGAGCAGTACTTC. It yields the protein CASSLDRDEQYF.

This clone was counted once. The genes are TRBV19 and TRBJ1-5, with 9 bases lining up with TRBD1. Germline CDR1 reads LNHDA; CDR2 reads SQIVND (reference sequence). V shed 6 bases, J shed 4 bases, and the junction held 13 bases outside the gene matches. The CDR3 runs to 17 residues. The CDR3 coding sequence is TGTGCCAGTAGGGATTCTTCTGGGACAGGGAGAAATCAGCCCCAGCATTTT. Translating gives CASRDSSGTGRNQPQHF.

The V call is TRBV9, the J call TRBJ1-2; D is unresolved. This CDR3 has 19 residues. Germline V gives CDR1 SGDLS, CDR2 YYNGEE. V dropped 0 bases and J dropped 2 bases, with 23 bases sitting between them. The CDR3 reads CASSVASAGSGGGNYGYTF. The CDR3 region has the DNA TGTGCCAGCAGCGTAGCTTCTGCGGGCAGTGGAGGAGGAAACTATGGCTACACCTTC.

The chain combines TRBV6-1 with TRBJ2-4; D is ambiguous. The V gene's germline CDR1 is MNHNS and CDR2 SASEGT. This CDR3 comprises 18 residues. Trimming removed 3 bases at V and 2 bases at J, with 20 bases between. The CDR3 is CASSEFGPNSDPKNIQYF. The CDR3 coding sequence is TGTGCCAGCAGTGAGTTTGGGCCCAATTCCGACCCCAAAAACATTCAGTACTTC.

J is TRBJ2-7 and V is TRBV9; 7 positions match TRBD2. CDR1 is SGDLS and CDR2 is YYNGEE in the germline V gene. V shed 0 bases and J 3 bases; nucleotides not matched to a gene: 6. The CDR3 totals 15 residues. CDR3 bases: TGTGCCAGCAGCGTAGGGCCTAGCGGAGTCTACGAGCAGTACTTC. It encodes CASSVGPSGVYEQYF. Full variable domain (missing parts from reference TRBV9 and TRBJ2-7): DSGVTQTPKHLITATGQRVTLRCSPRSGDLSVYWYQQSLDQGLQFLIQYYNGEERAKGNILERFSAQQFPDLHSELNLSSLELGDSALYFCASSVGPSGVYEQYFGPGTRLTVT.

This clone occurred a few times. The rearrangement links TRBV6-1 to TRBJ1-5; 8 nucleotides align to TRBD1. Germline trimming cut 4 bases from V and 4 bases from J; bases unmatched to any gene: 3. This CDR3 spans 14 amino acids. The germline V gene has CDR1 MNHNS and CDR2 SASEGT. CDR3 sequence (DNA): TGTGCCAGCAGTGGACAGGGGCAAAATCAGCCCCAGCATTTT. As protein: CASSGQGQNQPQHF.

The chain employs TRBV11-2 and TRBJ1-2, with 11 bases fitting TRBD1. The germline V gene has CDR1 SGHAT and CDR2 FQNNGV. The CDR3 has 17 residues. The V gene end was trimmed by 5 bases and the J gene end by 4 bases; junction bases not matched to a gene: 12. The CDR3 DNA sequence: TGTGCCAGCAGCCCCTTGACGGACAGGGGGCGAATCTATGGCTACACCTTC. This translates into CASSPLTDRGRIYGYTF.

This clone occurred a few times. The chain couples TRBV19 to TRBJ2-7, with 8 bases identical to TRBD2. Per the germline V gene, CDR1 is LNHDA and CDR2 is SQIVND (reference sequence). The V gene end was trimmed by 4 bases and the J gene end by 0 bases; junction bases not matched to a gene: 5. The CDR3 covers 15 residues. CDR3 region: CASSTYGTSSYEQYF. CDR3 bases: TGTGCCAGTAGTACCTACGGGACTAGCTCCTACGAGCAGTACTTC.

The DNA for the CDR3 is TGTGCCAGCTCACCGCGGGGTAGTACATACACCGGGGAGCTGTTTTTT. As protein: CASSPRGSTYTGELFF. The chain carries TRBV18 and TRBJ2-2; D possibly corresponds to TRBD2 (6 bases). Germline V gives CDR1 KGHSH, CDR2 LQKENI. V was clipped by 3 bases and J by 3 bases, with 14 bases between them. The CDR3 totals 16 residues.

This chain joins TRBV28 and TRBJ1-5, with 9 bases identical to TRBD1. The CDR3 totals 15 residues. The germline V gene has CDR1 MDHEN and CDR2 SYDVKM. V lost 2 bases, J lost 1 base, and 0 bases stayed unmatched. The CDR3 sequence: CASSLGTGSNQPQHF. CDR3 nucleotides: TGTGCCAGCAGTTTAGGGACAGGGAGCAATCAGCCCCAGCATTTT.

The CDR3 DNA sequence: TGTGCCAGCTCATTGGGAGGGAGTACGAACACCGGGGAGCTGTTTTTT. Its protein is CASSLGGSTNTGELFF. The chain couples TRBV19 to TRBJ2-2; 7 bases match TRBD2. Trimming took 9 bases from V and 0 from J; bases not matched to a gene: 10. The germline V gene has CDR1 LNHDA and CDR2 SQIVND (reference sequence). This CDR3 is 16 amino acids long.

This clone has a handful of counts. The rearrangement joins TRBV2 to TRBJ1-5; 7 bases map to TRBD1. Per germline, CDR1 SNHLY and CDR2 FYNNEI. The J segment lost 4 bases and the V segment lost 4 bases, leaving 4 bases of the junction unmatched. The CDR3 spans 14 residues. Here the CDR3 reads CASSGGTVNQPQHF. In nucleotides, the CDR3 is TGTGCCAGCAGTGGAGGGACAGTTAATCAGCCCCAGCATTTT.

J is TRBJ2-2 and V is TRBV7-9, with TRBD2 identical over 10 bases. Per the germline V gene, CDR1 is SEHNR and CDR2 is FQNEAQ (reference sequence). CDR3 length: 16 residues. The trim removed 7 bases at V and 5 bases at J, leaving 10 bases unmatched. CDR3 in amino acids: CASNPSPLAGTGELFF. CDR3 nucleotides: TGTGCCAGCAATCCGTCCCCACTAGCGGGGACCGGGGAGCTGTTTTTT.

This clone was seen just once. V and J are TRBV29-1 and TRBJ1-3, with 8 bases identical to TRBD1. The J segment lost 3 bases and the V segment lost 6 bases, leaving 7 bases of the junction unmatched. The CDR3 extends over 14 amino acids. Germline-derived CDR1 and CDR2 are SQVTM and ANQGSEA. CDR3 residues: CSVLGQGSGNTIYF. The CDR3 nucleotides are TGCAGCGTGCTAGGACAGGGTAGTGGAAACACCATATATTTT.

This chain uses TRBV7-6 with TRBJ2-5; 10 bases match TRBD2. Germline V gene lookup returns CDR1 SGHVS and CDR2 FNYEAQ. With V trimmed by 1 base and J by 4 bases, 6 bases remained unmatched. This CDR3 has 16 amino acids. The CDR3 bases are TGTGCCAGCAGCTTAGGGGCTAGCGGGAGTACAGAGACCCAGTACTTC. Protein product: CASSLGASGSTETQYF. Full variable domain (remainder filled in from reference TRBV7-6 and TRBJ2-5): GAGVSQSPRYKVTKRGQDVALRCDPISGHVSLYWYRQALGQGPEFLTYFNYEAQQDKSGLPNDRFSAERPEGSISTLTIQRTEQRDSAMYRCASSLGASGSTETQYFGPGTRLLVL.

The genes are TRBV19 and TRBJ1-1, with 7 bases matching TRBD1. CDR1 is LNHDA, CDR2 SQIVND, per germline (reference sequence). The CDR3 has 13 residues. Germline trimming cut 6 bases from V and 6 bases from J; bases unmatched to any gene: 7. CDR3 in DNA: TGTGCCAGTAGAACCAACAGGGGCCCTGAAGCTTTCTTT. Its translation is CASRTNRGPEAFF.

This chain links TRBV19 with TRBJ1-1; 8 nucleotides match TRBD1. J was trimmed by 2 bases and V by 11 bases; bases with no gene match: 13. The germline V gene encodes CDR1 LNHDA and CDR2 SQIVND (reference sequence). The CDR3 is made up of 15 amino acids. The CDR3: CASLRTGTGNTEAFF. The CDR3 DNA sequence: TGTGCCTCCCTGAGGACCGGGACAGGTAACACTGAAGCTTTCTTT.

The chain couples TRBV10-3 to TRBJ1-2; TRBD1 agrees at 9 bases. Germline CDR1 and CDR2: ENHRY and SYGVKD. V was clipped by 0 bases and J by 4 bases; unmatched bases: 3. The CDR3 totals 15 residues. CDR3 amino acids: CAISESRGQGYGYTF. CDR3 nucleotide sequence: TGTGCCATCAGTGAGTCGAGGGGACAGGGCTATGGCTACACCTTC.